This TCR beta chain came from a study of OX40 agonist ivuxolimab in advanced cancers. Across the whole study: Partial responses were seen in three patients, one with hepatocellular carcinoma and two with cutaneous melanoma.

The trim removed 10 bases at V and 1 base at J, leaving 8 bases unmatched. This CDR3 has 14 residues. Germline V CDR1 and CDR2: MDHEN, SYDVKM. Exclusion applied to patients with autoimmune disease history or systemic immunosuppression. Sequencing was performed with immunoSEQ multiplex PCR; in TCRdb, only in-frame clones are kept and a portion is missing. The sample comprises some 77,000 clones, about 88% of which are singletons, and roughly 0.99% rests with the top ten. Study-wide results and limits: CD4+ and CD8+ T cells in blood underwent clonal expansion by week 6 at 0.1 to 3.0 mg/kg.

As concerns this clone: As yet, its antigen is unknown.

The gene calls are TRBV28 and TRBJ2-7; 9 positions agree with TRBD1. The sample was CD4+ or CD8+ T cells sorted from blood, taken in a trial of the OX40 agonist ivuxolimab. This clonotype was sampled from an adult with an advanced solid tumor such as melanoma, head and neck, liver or kidney cancer. The CDR3: CATHGTGISYEQYF. DNA of the CDR3: TGTGCCACGCACGGGACAGGGATTTCCTACGAGCAGTACTTC.